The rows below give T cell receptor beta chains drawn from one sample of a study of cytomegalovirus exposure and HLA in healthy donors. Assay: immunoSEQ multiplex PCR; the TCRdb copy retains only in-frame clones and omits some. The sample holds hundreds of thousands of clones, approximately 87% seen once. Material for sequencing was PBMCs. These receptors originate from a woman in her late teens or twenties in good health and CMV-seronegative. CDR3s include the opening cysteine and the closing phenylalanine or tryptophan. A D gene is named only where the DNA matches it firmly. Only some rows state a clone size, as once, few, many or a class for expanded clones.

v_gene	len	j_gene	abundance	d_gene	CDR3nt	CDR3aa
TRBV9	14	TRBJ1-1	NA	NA	TGTGCCAGCAGCGAGGGAGGGTTGGACACTGAAGCTTTCTTT	CASSEGGLDTEAFF
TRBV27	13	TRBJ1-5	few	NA	TGTGCCAGCAGCCTATCCGGACATCAGCCCCAGCATTTT	CASSLSGHQPQHF
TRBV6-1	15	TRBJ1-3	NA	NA	TGTGCCAGCAGTCCTCCCGGGGGCCCTGGAAACACCATATATTTT	CASSPPGGPGNTIYF
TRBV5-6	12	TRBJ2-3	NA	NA	TGTGCCAGCAGCTTGGCGGCAGATACGCAGTATTTT	CASSLAADTQYF
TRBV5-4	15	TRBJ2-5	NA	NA	TGTGCCAGCAGCCCGGGACGGCAACAGAAAGAGACCCAGTACTTC	CASSPGRQQKETQYF
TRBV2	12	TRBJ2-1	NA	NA	TGTGCCAGCAGTCGGGACTCCAATGAGCAGTTCTTC	CASSRDSNEQFF
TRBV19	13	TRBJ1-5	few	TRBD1	TGTGCCAGTAGGGGACAGCTTCATCAGCCCCAGCATTTT	CASRGQLHQPQHF
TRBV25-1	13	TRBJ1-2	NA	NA	TGTGCCAGCAGGCTCGGGGGGTCTGATGGCTACACCTTC	CASRLGGSDGYTF
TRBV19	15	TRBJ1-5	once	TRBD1	TGTGCCACCAGGGACAGGGGGCGCGGCAATCAGCCCCAGCATTTT	CATRDRGRGNQPQHF
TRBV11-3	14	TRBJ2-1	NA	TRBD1	TGTGCCAGCAGCGTAGACAGGGTCCACAATGAGCAGTTCTTC	CASSVDRVHNEQFF
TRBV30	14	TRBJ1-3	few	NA	TGTGCCTGGAGTGGAGGGTACGCTGGAAACACCATATATTTT	CAWSGGYAGNTIYF
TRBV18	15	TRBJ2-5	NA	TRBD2	TGTGCCAGCTCCCCAACTAGCGACCCCCAAGAGACCCAGTACTTC	CASSPTSDPQETQYF
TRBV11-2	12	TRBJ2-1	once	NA	TGTGCCAGCAGCTTAGAATTCAATGAGCAGTTCTTC	CASSLEFNEQFF
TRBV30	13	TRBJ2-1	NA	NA	TGTGCCTGGAGTGTCTCCCTCTACAATGAGCAGTTCTTC	CAWSVSLYNEQFF
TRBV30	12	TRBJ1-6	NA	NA	TGTGCCTGGGGACACTCGCGTTCACCCCTCCACTTT	CAWGHSRSPLHF
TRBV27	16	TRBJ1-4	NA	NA	TGTGCCAGCAGTTTATACTCAGGGAGCGGGGCTGAAAAACTGTTTTTT	CASSLYSGSGAEKLFF
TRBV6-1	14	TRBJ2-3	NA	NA	TGTGCCAGCCAGATCGGAGGATACACAGATACGCAGTATTTT	CASQIGGYTDTQYF
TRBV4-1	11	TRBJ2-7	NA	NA	TGCGCCAGCAGCCTGGGGTCCTCACAGTACTTC	CASSLGSSQYF
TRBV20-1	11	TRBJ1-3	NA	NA	TGCAGTGCAGGGACCCGGCGCACCATATATTTT	CSAGTRRTIYF
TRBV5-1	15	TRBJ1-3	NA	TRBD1	TGCGCCAGCAGCCGGACAGGGGCGAGGGGAAACACCATATATTTT	CASSRTGARGNTIYF
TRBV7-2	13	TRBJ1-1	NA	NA	TGTGCCAGCAGCTTAGGGGGGGGCAGCCAAGCTTTCTTT	CASSLGGGSQAFF
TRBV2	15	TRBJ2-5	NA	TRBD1	TGTGCCAGCGGAAGAACAGGGGGCGACCAAGAGACCCAGTACTTC	CASGRTGGDQETQYF
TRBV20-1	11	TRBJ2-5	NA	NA	TGCAGTGGAACTCTCGAAGAGACCCAGTACTTC	CSGTLEETQYF
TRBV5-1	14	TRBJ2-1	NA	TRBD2	TGCGCCAGCACCATTGGACTAGCGGGACGCGAGCAGTTCTTC	CASTIGLAGREQFF
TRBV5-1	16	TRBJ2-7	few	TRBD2	TGCGCCAGCAGCACGGACGGACTAGCGGGAGGTCACGAGCAGTACTTC	CASSTDGLAGGHEQYF
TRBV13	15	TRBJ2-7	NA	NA	TGTGCCAGCAGCTCCCGGGACGGGAGCTCCTACGAGCAGTACTTC	CASSSRDGSSYEQYF
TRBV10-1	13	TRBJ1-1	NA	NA	TGCGCCAGCAGTGAGTCATTGAACACTGAAGCTTTCTTT	CASSESLNTEAFF
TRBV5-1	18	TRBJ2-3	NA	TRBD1	TGCGCCAGCAGCTTGCTGGATACCGGGACAGGGGAAACAGATACGCAGTATTTT	CASSLLDTGTGETDTQYF
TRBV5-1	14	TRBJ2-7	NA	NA	TGCGCCAGCAGCTTGACTCCCGCGACTGACGAGCAGTACTTC	CASSLTPATDEQYF
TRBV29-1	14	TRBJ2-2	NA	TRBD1	TGCAGCGCACGGGACAGTCTGAACACCGGGGAGCTGTTTTTT	CSARDSLNTGELFF
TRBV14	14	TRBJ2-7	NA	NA	TGTGCCAGCAGCCAAGTGACAGATAGCTACGAGCAGTACTTC	CASSQVTDSYEQYF
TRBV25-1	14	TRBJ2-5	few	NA	TGTGCCAGCAGTGAAGATGGTGGCCAAGAGACCCAGTACTTC	CASSEDGGQETQYF
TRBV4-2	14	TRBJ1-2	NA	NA	TGTGCCAGCAGCCAAGAACTGGAGAGGGGTGGCTACACCTTC	CASSQELERGGYTF
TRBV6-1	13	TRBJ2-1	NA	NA	TGTGCCGGCCAGGGGAGATTGGCCAATGAGCAGTTCTTC	CAGQGRLANEQFF
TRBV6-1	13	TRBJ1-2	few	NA	TGTGCCAGCAGTTCTGGACAGACCTATGGCTACACCTTC	CASSSGQTYGYTF
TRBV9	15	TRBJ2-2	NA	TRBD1	TGTGCCAGCAGCGGATTACAGGGGAAGGGCGGGGAGCTGTTTTTT	CASSGLQGKGGELFF
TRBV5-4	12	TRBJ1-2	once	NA	TGTGCCAGCAGCCAGCGGACCTATGGCTACACCTTC	CASSQRTYGYTF
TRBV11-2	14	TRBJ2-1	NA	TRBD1	TGTGCCAGCAGCGCCGGGACAGGGGCCTATGAGCAGTTCTTC	CASSAGTGAYEQFF
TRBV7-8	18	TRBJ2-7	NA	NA	TGTGCCAGCAGCTACGACCTCCCGGGGCAGGGAGCCCCCTACGAGCAGTACTTC	CASSYDLPGQGAPYEQYF
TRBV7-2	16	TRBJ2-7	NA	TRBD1	TGTGCCAGCAGCTCCGGGAAGGACAGGCTCGACTACGAGCAGTACTTC	CASSSGKDRLDYEQYF
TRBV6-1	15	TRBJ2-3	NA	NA	TGTGCCAGCAGTGAAGCGAACAGTCCCAGGGGTACGCAGTATTTT	CASSEANSPRGTQYF
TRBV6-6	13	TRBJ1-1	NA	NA	TGTGCCAGCGGGCGAGGGGGGCACACTGAAGCTTTCTTT	CASGRGGHTEAFF
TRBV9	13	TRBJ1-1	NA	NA	TGTGCCAGCAGCGTAGACAGGGTCACTGAAGCTTTCTTT	CASSVDRVTEAFF
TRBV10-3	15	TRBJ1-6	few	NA	TGTGCCATCAGTGATCGGACGGGCCAGGGTTCACCCCTCCACTTT	CAISDRTGQGSPLHF
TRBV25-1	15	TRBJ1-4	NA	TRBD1	TGTGCCAGCAACAGGGGAGACACAACTAATGAAAAACTGTTTTTT	CASNRGDTTNEKLFF
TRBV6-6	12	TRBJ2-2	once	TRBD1	TGTGCCGGCCAGGGGGACACCGGGGAGCTGTTTTTT	CAGQGDTGELFF
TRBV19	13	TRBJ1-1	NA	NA	TGTGCCAGTAGCCTATCAGAAGCCACTGAAGCTTTCTTT	CASSLSEATEAFF
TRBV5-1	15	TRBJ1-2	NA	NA	TGCGCCAGCAGCTTGGGTGACAGGATTAACTATGGCTACACCTTC	CASSLGDRINYGYTF
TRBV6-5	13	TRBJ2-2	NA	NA	TGTGCCAGCAGTTTCGCGAACACCGGGGAGCTGTTTTTT	CASSFANTGELFF
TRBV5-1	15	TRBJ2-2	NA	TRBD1	TGCGCCAGCAGTTCCGACAGGGTGTCTGGCGGGGAGCTGTTTTTT	CASSSDRVSGGELFF
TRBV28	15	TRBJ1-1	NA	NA	TGTGCCAGCAGTGTGGGCCGGCCTTTGGGCACTGAAGCTTTCTTT	CASSVGRPLGTEAFF
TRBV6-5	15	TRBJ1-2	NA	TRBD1	TGTGCCAGCAGTTATCAGGGGGCCACTAACTATGGCTACACCTTC	CASSYQGATNYGYTF
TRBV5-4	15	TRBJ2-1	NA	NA	TGTGCCAGCAGCTCGGAGGGGTTTGTGGACAATGAGCAGTTCTTC	CASSSEGFVDNEQFF
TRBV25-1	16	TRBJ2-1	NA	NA	TGTGCCAGCAGTGAATTTGCAGGAACGTCCTACAATGAGCAGTTCTTC	CASSEFAGTSYNEQFF
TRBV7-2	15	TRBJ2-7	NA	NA	TGTGCCAGCAGCCGCCCGGGGTTTGGCAACTACGAGCAGTACTTC	CASSRPGFGNYEQYF